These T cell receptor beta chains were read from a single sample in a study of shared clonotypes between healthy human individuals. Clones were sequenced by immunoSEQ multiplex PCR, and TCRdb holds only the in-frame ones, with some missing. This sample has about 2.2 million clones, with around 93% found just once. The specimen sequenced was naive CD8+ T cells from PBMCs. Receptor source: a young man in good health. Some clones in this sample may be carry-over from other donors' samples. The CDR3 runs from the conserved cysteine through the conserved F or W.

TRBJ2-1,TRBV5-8,CASTTPNTGPVNEQFF
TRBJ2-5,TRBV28,CASSLSAGIDRETQYF
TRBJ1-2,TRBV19,CASSYDTYGNYGYTF
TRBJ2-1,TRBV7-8,CASSLVLVFGDEQFF
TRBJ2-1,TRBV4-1,CASSQDATYNEQFF
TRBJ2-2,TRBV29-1,CSVAPGGPNTGELFF
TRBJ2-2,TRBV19,CASIRGRGHTGELFF
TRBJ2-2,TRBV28,CASSSADRTHAGELFF
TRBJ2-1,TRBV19,CASTGGTSYNEQFF
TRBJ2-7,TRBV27,CASRDRGPYEQYF
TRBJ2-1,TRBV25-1,CASSLERDDEQFF
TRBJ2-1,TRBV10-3,CASLAGGNEQFF
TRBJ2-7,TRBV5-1,CASSPSGGVYEQYF
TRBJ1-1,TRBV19,CASWGRDVNTEAFF
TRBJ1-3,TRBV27,CASSQGWSRGSGSGNTIYF
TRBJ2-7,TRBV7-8,CASSQGTSGRREQYF
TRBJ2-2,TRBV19,CASSIRQGETYYTGELFF
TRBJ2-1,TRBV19,CASSIASGGYNEQFF
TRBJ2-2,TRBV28,CASSNPPANTGELFF
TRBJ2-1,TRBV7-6,CASSPGPGLASNEQFF
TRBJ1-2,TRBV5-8,CASSTGDRVYYGYTF
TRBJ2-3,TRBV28,CASTFRGASGRGPDTQYF
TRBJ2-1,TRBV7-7,CASSLAGGAHNEQFF
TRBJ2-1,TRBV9,CASSSRLAGMDYNEQFF
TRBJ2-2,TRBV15,CATSRDRSLTTGELFF
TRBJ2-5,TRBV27,CASSEKPRTTQETQYF
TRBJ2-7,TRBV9,CASSVGLGRSEQYF
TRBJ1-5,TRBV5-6,CASSLTGGQPQHF
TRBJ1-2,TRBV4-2,CASSQDVRQDYGYTF